Presented here are 12 T cell receptor beta chains from one specimen sequenced in a study of cytomegalovirus exposure and HLA in healthy donors. PCR was performed using 60 Vbeta and 13 Jbeta primers. Sequencing used immunoSEQ multiplex PCR; TCRdb keeps in-frame clones, though not all of them. The sample lists about 200,000 clones; about four fifths were seen once. Sequencing was carried out using PBMCs. These receptor sequences come from a man between 18 and 29 years old in good health and CMV-seronegative.

The count of this clone is one. The rearrangement links TRBV7-3 to TRBJ2-7, with TRBD2 matching over 9 bases. This CDR3 has 15 amino acids. The V segment lost 1 base and the J segment 2 bases; nucleotides outside the gene matches: 3. The V gene's germline CDR1 is SGHTA and CDR2 FQGTGA. In DNA form, the CDR3 reads TGTGCCAGCAGCTTAAATGGCGGGAGGGCCTACGAGCAGTACTTC. This encodes CASSLNGGRAYEQYF.

The chain couples TRBV7-2 to TRBJ1-3; possible D gene TRBD1, 5 bases. The CDR3 has 16 amino acids. The V end lost 0 bases, the J end lost 4 bases, and 13 bases lay between the germline ends. Germline CDR1 reads SGHTA; CDR2 reads FQGNSA. The CDR3 spells CASSLAFGGSGNTIYF. The CDR3 nucleotides are TGTGCCAGCAGCTTAGCTTTCGGGGGTTCGGGAAACACCATATATTTT.

This clone was detected only a few times. DNA of the CDR3: TGTGCCAGCAGCCAAGCTTACGAGCAGTACTTC. It is translated as CASSQAYEQYF. This chain joins TRBV14 and TRBJ2-7; D uncertain. Germline V gene sequence: CDR1 SGHDN, CDR2 FVKESK. The CDR3 is 11 residues long. Trimming cost V 1 base and J 4 bases, with 2 bases left between them.

V gene TRBV5-5 combines with J gene TRBJ2-7; no clear D gene. Germline V gives CDR1 SGHKS, CDR2 YYEKEE (reference sequence). The ends were cut back, 0 bases at V and 0 bases at J, with 7 bases in the middle. CDR3 length equals 14 residues. The CDR3 loop is CASSLGSLSYEQYF. As DNA, the CDR3 is TGTGCCAGCAGCTTGGGGAGCCTCTCCTACGAGCAGTACTTC.

The V call is TRBV18, the J call TRBJ1-1; 7 bases agree with TRBD1. Germline trimming cut 5 bases from V and 1 base from J; bases unmatched to any gene: 7. Per germline, CDR1 KGHSH and CDR2 LQKENI. There are 15 residues in the CDR3. The CDR3 reads CASSEDRERNTEAFF. The CDR3 nucleotides are TGTGCCAGCTCAGAAGACAGGGAACGGAACACTGAAGCTTTCTTT.

The count of this clone is one. V gene TRBV15 combines with J gene TRBJ1-2; D gene ambiguous. Trimming cost V 5 bases and J 1 base, with 8 bases left between them. The CDR3 totals 13 residues. Looked up from germline, CDR1 is LNHNV and CDR2 is YYDKDF (reference sequence). In nucleotides, the CDR3 is TGTGCCACCAGCCGTGACTTTAACTATGGCTACACCTTC. Its translation: CATSRDFNYGYTF.

CDR3 coding DNA: TGTGCCAGCAGCTTAGTACTGTCTAGCGGGGGGTCGGGGACCCAGTACTTC. Protein: CASSLVLSSGGSGTQYF. The rearrangement joins TRBV7-2 to TRBJ2-5; TRBD2 matches at 11 bases. Germline trimming cut 1 base from V and 7 bases from J; bases unmatched to any gene: 11. The CDR3 runs to 17 residues. From germline, CDR1 is SGHTA and CDR2 FQGNSA.

The V call is TRBV18, the J call TRBJ1-2; D uncertain. CDR3 length equals 15 residues. V dropped 0 bases and J dropped 1 base, with 9 bases sitting between them. The V gene's germline CDR1 is KGHSH and CDR2 LQKENI. Here the CDR3 DNA reads TGTGCCAGCTCACCACCGCAGGAACTTAACTATGGCTACACCTTC. This sequence encodes CASSPPQELNYGYTF.

Concerning this clone: At one end the junction does not follow the germline gene, possibly because of a read error. The chain uses TRBV9 and TRBJ2-5; D perhaps matches TRBD2 (5 bases). The CDR3 is 13 residues long. Per the germline V gene, CDR1 is SGDLS and CDR2 is YYNGEE. CDR3 region: CASSAWEQEAQYF. The CDR3 nucleotides are TGTGCCAGCAGCGCCTGGGAGCAAGAGGCCCAGTACTTC. Full variable domain (outside the CDR3, taken from reference TRBV9 and TRBJ2-5): DSGVTQTPKHLITATGQRVTLRCSPRSGDLSVYWYQQSLDQGLQFLIQYYNGEERAKGNILERFSAQQFPDLHSELNLSSLELGDSALYFCASSAWEQEAQYFGPGTRLLVL.

The J gene is TRBJ1-2, the V gene TRBV9, with D perhaps matching TRBD1 (5 bases). This CDR3 spans 16 amino acids. CDR1 is SGDLS, CDR2 YYNGEE, per germline. Trimming took off 0 bases at V and 5 bases at J, with 17 bases between the two ends. CDR3 in DNA: TGTGCCAGCAGCGTAGGCCATCTGGGGCAGGAGTATGGCTACACCTTC. Translation: CASSVGHLGQEYGYTF.

This chain connects TRBV7-9 to TRBJ1-2; TRBD1 agrees at 8 bases. The germline gives CDR1 SEHNR, CDR2 FQNEAQ (reference sequence). V shed 5 bases and J 1 base; nucleotides not matched to a gene: 6. The CDR3 spans 15 residues. CDR3 DNA: TGTGCCAGCAGCCCCCCGGGACAGGTTAACTATGGCTACACCTTC. Amino acid sequence: CASSPPGQVNYGYTF.

V is TRBV9 and J is TRBJ2-5; tentative D call: TRBD2 (5 bases). Per germline, CDR1 SGDLS and CDR2 YYNGEE. Trimming took off 3 bases at V and 1 base at J, with 16 bases between the two ends. The CDR3 loop spans 16 amino acids. CDR3 sequence (DNA): TGTGCCAGCAGCGCCCCATTCGGAGGTATCCAAGAGACCCAGTACTTC. Translation gives CASSAPFGGIQETQYF.